Following are 24 T cell receptor beta chains from one sample sequenced in a study of CD8+ T cells in alopecia areata. The authors extracted RNA and reverse transcribed it into cDNA as the sequencing template. TCRdb's copy holds only in-frame clones and misses some; the assay was immunoSEQ multiplex PCR. The sample lists 110,000 or so clones; 56% were seen once. Treatment in this sample: oral pan-JAK inhibitor, 5-10 mg twice daily. Source: CD4+ T cells sorted from blood, taken at week 24, from a patient treated with tofacitinib. The origin of the receptors is a human donor with alopecia areata.

This chain connects TRBV2 to TRBJ1-1, with D unclear. CDR3 length equals 13 residues. Per the germline V gene, CDR1 is SNHLY and CDR2 is FYNNEI. V lost 8 bases and J lost 5, with 15 bases in between. CDR3: CASAGESWTEAFF. The CDR3 DNA follows: TGTGCCAGCGCCGGGGAATCATGGACTGAAGCTTTCTTT.

The V gene is TRBV5-1, the J gene TRBJ2-5, with TRBD1 as a possible D gene (6 bases). The V end was cut by 4 bases, the J end by 4 bases, with 23 bases between. The CDR3 extends over 17 amino acids. Germline CDR1 reads SGHRS; CDR2 reads YFSETQ. This CDR3 reads CASSLGASQGVGETQYF. The CDR3 region has the DNA TGCGCCAGCAGCCTAGGGGCCTCACAGGGCGTTGGAGAGACCCAGTACTTC.

The V gene is TRBV30, the J gene TRBJ2-5; D not resolved. V lost 1 base, J lost 5 bases, and 8 bases lay in between. CDR1 GTSNPN and CDR2 SVGIG come from the germline V gene (reference sequence). The CDR3 consists of 12 residues. CDR3 sequence: CAWSGPGETQYF. For the CDR3, the DNA is TGTGCCTGGAGTGGACCCGGGGAGACCCAGTACTTC.

CDR3 DNA sequence: TGTGCCAGCAGCTTCGGATCAGATACGCAGTATTTT. This gives the protein CASSFGSDTQYF. The rearrangement links TRBV9 to TRBJ2-3, with D unresolved. The length of the CDR3 is 12 residues. V was cut by 4 bases and J by 4 bases, with 7 bases left in between. Germline V lookup: CDR1 SGDLS, CDR2 YYNGEE.

The chain has TRBV29-1 and TRBJ2-5; D is possibly TRBD2 (5 bases). The CDR3 is 14 amino acids. V was trimmed by 5 bases and J by 9 bases, leaving 22 bases between them. Germline CDR1 SQVTM, CDR2 ANQGSEA. The CDR3 protein is CSVPGLTSSWSQYF. The DNA of the CDR3 is TGCAGCGTTCCCGGACTGACCTCGAGTTGGTCCCAGTACTTC.

The rearrangement links TRBV18 to TRBJ2-5; TRBD1 might be the D (6 bases). The germline V gene encodes CDR1 KGHSH and CDR2 LQKENI. Trimming pared 2 bases from V and 5 bases from J, leaving 9 bases between. The CDR3 has 13 residues. The CDR3 sequence: CASSPGTSETQYF. DNA for the CDR3: TGTGCCAGCTCACCAGGGACATCGGAGACCCAGTACTTC.

In the case of this clone: A read error may explain this, as a much larger clone is one base away. The rearrangement links TRBV7-2 to TRBJ2-2; D ambiguous. This CDR3 is built from 12 residues. The germline CDR1 and CDR2 sequences are SGHTA and FQGNSA. Trimming shortened V by 1 base and J by 3 bases, and 0 bases separated the two germline ends. CDR3 sequence reads: CASSLDTGELFF. CDR3 nucleotide sequence: TGTGCCAGCAGCTTAGACACCGGGGAGCTGTTTTTT.

This chain links TRBV6-6 with TRBJ2-7; perhaps TRBD2 as D (6 bases). Per the germline V gene, CDR1 is MNHNY and CDR2 is SVGAGI (reference sequence). This CDR3 spans 10 amino acids. V gave up 6 bases and J gave up 6 bases, with 6 bases separating them. CDR3 loop: CASREGEQYF. The CDR3 nucleotides read TGTGCCAGCAGGGAGGGCGAGCAGTACTTC.

A few counts support this clone. J is TRBJ1-2 and V is TRBV18, with 8 bases identical to TRBD1. CDR3 length: 12 residues. Germline-derived CDR1 and CDR2 are KGHSH and LQKENI. Trimming removed 6 bases from V and 8 bases from J; junction bases left unmatched: 5. The CDR3 nucleotides read TGTGCCAGCTCTCAACAGGGGGACGGCTACACCTTC. Its translation: CASSQQGDGYTF.

The chain carries TRBV5-1 and TRBJ2-5, with D unresolved. This CDR3 contains 13 residues. Trimming removed 0 bases from V and 4 bases from J, with 7 bases in between. CDR1 is SGHRS and CDR2 is YFSETQ in the germline V gene. CDR3 sequence reads: CASSLAPTETQYF. CDR3 DNA: TGCGCCAGCAGCTTGGCACCTACAGAGACCCAGTACTTC.

This clone was counted a few times. Other DNA sequences of this sample code for an identical CDR3. This chain connects TRBV30 to TRBJ1-6, with 7 bases fitting TRBD1. The germline V gene has CDR1 GTSNPN and CDR2 SVGIG (reference sequence). The CDR3 consists of 13 residues. V lost 0 bases and J lost 9; bases outside the gene matches: 2. CDR3 sequence: CAWSVSGGSPLHF. In DNA, the CDR3 is TGTGCCTGGAGTGTATCAGGGGGTTCACCCCTCCACTTT.

The rearrangement uses TRBV18 and TRBJ2-7, with D hard to call. Looked up from germline, CDR1 is KGHSH and CDR2 is LQKENI. Trimming removed 3 bases from V and 2 bases from J, with 11 bases in between. The CDR3 loop spans 14 amino acids. The DNA of the CDR3 is TGTGCCAGCTCACCCGTCGACGGTCCCTACGAGCAGTACTTC. Its translation: CASSPVDGPYEQYF.

This clone was detected only a few times. The chain recombines TRBV4-1 with TRBJ2-1, with 7 nucleotides matching TRBD1. CDR3 length equals 13 residues. The J segment lost 5 bases and the V segment lost 4 bases, leaving 2 bases of the junction unmatched. Per germline, CDR1 MGHRA and CDR2 YSYEKL. The CDR3: CASSPTGNNEQFF. CDR3 nucleotide sequence: TGCGCCAGCAGCCCGACAGGGAACAATGAGCAGTTCTTC.

The rearrangement joins TRBV10-3 to TRBJ2-5; 9 nucleotides match TRBD1. The J segment lost 5 bases and the V segment lost 3 bases, leaving 7 bases of the junction unmatched. The CDR3 runs 15 residues. Looked up from germline, CDR1 is ENHRY and CDR2 is SYGVKD. CDR3 amino acids: CAISDHRGLGETQYF. Written as DNA, the CDR3 is TGTGCCATCAGTGACCACAGGGGGCTGGGGGAGACCCAGTACTTC.

The chain joins TRBV7-9 to TRBJ2-7, with D unresolved. Trimming took 3 bases from V and 2 from J, leaving 5 bases between them. This CDR3 has 12 residues. Per the germline V gene, CDR1 is SEHNR and CDR2 is FQNEAQ (reference sequence). The CDR3 nucleotides read TGTGCCAGCAGCTTCCTCACCTACGAGCAGTACTTC. It codes for CASSFLTYEQYF.

The chain recombines TRBV29-1 with TRBJ2-7; either TRBD1 or TRBD2 may fit D (6 bases each). The germline CDR1 and CDR2 sequences are SQVTM and ANQGSEA. CDR3 length: 12 residues. Trimming left V 7 bases short and J 2 bases short, with 12 bases between. The CDR3 is CSARGLAYEQYF. The CDR3 coding sequence is TGCAGCGCCAGGGGACTGGCCTACGAGCAGTACTTC.

This clone was seen a handful of times. The J gene is TRBJ2-7, the V gene TRBV25-1; possibly TRBD2 for D (7 bases). In germline, CDR1 is MGHDK, CDR2 SYGVNS. The V end was cut by 8 bases, the J end by 4 bases, with 15 bases between. The CDR3 runs 13 residues. DNA for the CDR3: TGTGCCAGCGCCGGCGGGGGCCGGTACGAGCAGTACTTC. It is translated as CASAGGGRYEQYF.

This clone came up a few times. The rearrangement joins TRBV29-1 to TRBJ2-7; 11 bases agree with TRBD1. The CDR3 is 13 residues long. V lost 5 bases to trimming and J lost 5 bases; unmatched junction nucleotides: 5. Germline V lookup: CDR1 SQVTM, CDR2 ANQGSEA. The CDR3 protein is CSVRTGGVNEQYF. The DNA for the CDR3 is TGCAGCGTTAGGACAGGGGGCGTTAACGAGCAGTACTTC.

The rearrangement uses TRBV11-1 and TRBJ1-2; a possible D gene is TRBD1 (6 bases). From germline, CDR1 is SGHAT and CDR2 FQDESV (reference sequence). CDR3 length equals 14 residues. V lost 5 bases to trimming and J lost 7 bases, with 17 bases between them. The CDR3 reads CASSARTGYTGYTF. CDR3 DNA sequence: TGTGCCAGCAGCGCCCGAACAGGGTACACTGGCTACACCTTC.

The chain combines TRBV29-1 with TRBJ2-5; no clear D. Germline V lookup: CDR1 SQVTM, CDR2 ANQGSEA. CDR3 length: 12 amino acids. V lost 5 bases and J 5 bases, leaving 12 bases between the germline ends. DNA for the CDR3: TGCAGCGTTATTGACCTAGGGGAGACCCAGTACTTC. This sequence encodes CSVIDLGETQYF.

This chain uses TRBV4-3 with TRBJ1-5; tentative D call: TRBD1 (6 bases). The CDR3 length is 15 residues. V dropped 0 bases and J dropped 6 bases, with 12 bases sitting between them. Germline V gene sequence: CDR1 LGHNA, CDR2 YSLEER. CDR3 amino acids: CASSQEHRVGQPQHF. The CDR3 DNA reads TGCGCCAGCAGCCAAGAGCACAGGGTAGGTCAGCCCCAGCATTTT.

This clone was found a few times. The chain carries TRBV7-6 and TRBJ1-1; D unclear. CDR1 and CDR2 (germline): SGHVS, FNYEAQ. V lost 1 base, J lost 3 bases, and 6 bases lay in between. The CDR3 consists of 13 residues. CDR3 loop: CASSLDTYTEAFF. CDR3 DNA: TGTGCCAGCAGCTTAGATACGTACACTGAAGCTTTCTTT.

In its sample, this clone was seen a few times. Other DNA variants within this sample encode the same CDR3. The chain combines TRBV29-1 with TRBJ1-5; TRBD1 matches at 10 bases. CDR3 length equals 12 residues. J gave up 5 bases and V 6 bases, and 1 base lay outside the gene matches. Looked up from germline, CDR1 is SQVTM and CDR2 is ANQGSEA. The CDR3: CSVGTGDQPQHF. DNA for the CDR3: TGCAGCGTGGGGACAGGGGATCAGCCCCAGCATTTT.

The chain joins TRBV4-3 to TRBJ2-3; 14 bases line up with TRBD2. The CDR3 spans 17 residues. The germline gives CDR1 LGHNA, CDR2 YSLEER. The trim removed 2 bases at V and 5 bases at J, leaving 6 bases unmatched. CDR3 region: CASSQQSGLAGGDTQYF. The CDR3 nucleotides read TGCGCCAGCAGCCAACAATCTGGACTAGCGGGGGGAGATACGCAGTATTTT.